The subject of this entry is one T cell receptor (beta chain). The antigen remains unidentified. The junction had 8 bases not matched to a gene; V was cut back by 4 bases and J by 5 bases. This CDR3 contains 14 residues. Germline CDR1 SGHRS, CDR2 YFSETQ. This sample stems from a study of PD-L1 blockade in urothelial cancer. Study information: Once treatment had started, blood was analyzed at 3 weeks (second dose) and again at 6 weeks. Whole-study findings and limits: Durable-benefit patients showed greater tumor-associated blood clone expansion at 3 weeks. A pretreatment blood TCR clonality that fell below the median predicted better progression-free and overall survival.

Time point reported: peripheral blood 6 weeks after treatment start. Each patient gave between 1 and 8 samples, pretreatment and on-treatment. The data were produced by immunoSEQ multiplex PCR, yet TCRdb's version contains in-frame clones alone and is incomplete. The sample has 46,000 or so clones, around 86% seen once; the top ten hold roughly a tenth. The sequencing here drew on PBMCs, taken around atezolizumab (anti-PD-L1) treatment. The rearrangement joins TRBV5-1 to TRBJ2-5; 7 positions match TRBD2. This TCR derives from a man in his fifties or sixties with urothelial cancer. CDR3 nucleotides: TGCGCCAGCAGCCCTGGCGGGGAGGGGGAGACCCAGTACTTC. This encodes CASSPGGEGETQYF.